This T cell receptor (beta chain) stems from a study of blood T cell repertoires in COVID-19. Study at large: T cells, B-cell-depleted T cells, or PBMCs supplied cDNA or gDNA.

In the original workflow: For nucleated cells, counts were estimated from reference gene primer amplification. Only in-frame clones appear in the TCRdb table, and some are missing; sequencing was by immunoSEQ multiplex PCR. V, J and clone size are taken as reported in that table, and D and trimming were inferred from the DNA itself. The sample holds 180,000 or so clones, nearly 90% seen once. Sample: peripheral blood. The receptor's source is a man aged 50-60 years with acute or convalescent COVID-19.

The CDR3 loop reads CASSLGQKNTEAFF. The CDR3 coding sequence is TGTGCCAGCAGTTTAGGACAGAAGAACACTGAAGCTTTCTTT. The gene calls are TRBV28 and TRBJ1-1, with D perhaps TRBD1 (6 bases). Trimming removed 2 bases at V and 1 base at J, with 8 bases between. Germline loops: CDR1 MDHEN, CDR2 SYDVKM. The CDR3 runs 14 residues.